This TCR beta chain derives from a study of cytomegalovirus exposure and HLA in healthy donors. For this clone: Its specificity is unknown.

Study-wide results and limits: The authors considered a cluster of highly shared sequence variants likely to be a sequencing artifact. Among TCR beta chains of equal frequency, HLA-associated ones were more clonally expanded in a later analysis.

Primers: 60 Vbeta forward and 13 Jbeta reverse. Study processing details: Per a later analysis, the number of unique TCR beta chains was around 79 million, of which some 10 million were shared. Sequencing was performed with immunoSEQ multiplex PCR; in TCRdb, only in-frame clones are kept and a portion is missing. The DNA was the basis for D and trimming; V, J and clone size are from that table. The sample consists of 120,000 to 150,000 clones, just over 70% of them appearing once. This receptor was obtained from a woman in her 30s in good health and CMV-seronegative. Sequences were obtained from PBMCs.

CDR3 residues: CASSPPTGKGYNEQFF. The DNA for the CDR3 is TGTGCCAGCTCACCACCAACGGGAAAAGGCTACAATGAGCAGTTCTTC. V and J are TRBV18 and TRBJ2-1; D is possibly TRBD2 (5 bases). The CDR3 is made up of 16 amino acids. Per germline, CDR1 KGHSH and CDR2 LQKENI. The V end lost 0 bases, the J end lost 3 bases, and 12 bases lay between the germline ends.